This T cell receptor (beta chain) was recovered during a study of T cell responses to AZD1222 COVID-19 vaccine. General study results and limits: Reports say nearly half of spike-specific TCRs go after unmutated variant regions.

Notes on this clone: Its matching antigen is unknown.

The CDR3 spans 17 residues. CDR1 and CDR2 (germline): LNHDA, SQIVND (reference sequence). The V segment lost 0 bases and the J segment 2 bases; nucleotides outside the gene matches: 5. Both about-4-week and about-12-week second-dose recipients were combined. Repertoires were generated with immunoSEQ multiplex PCR, while TCRdb's copy carries only in-frame clones and drops some. The table shows over 85,000 clones, with roughly 92% occurring only once. The TCR was taken from an adult who received the AZD1222 COVID-19 vaccine. The V and J genes are TRBV19 and TRBJ2-3; TRBD1 matches at 10 bases. Specimen: peripheral blood, collected 28 days after the second AZD1222 dose. CDR3 region: CASSIEGQGYLTDTQYF. The CDR3 bases are TGTGCCAGTAGTATAGAGGGACAGGGGTACCTCACAGATACGCAGTATTTT.